This T cell receptor beta chain was documented in a study of CD8+ T cells in alopecia areata. Study details: Treatment with tofacitinib (6 to 18 months) was followed by 6 months off drug.

This clone has a handful of counts. Its antigen is undetermined. PBMCs served as the source from which CD4+ and CD8+ T cells were sorted. RNA was isolated and reverse transcribed to cDNA, the sequencing template. Assay: immunoSEQ multiplex PCR; the TCRdb copy retains only in-frame clones and omits some. The table has 120,000 or so clones, around two fifths seen once. Germline V gene data show CDR1 as MGHDK and CDR2 as SYGVNS. The CDR3 spans 17 residues. With 1 base removed from V and 0 bases from J, the gap between germline ends came to 16 bases. The study's findings and limits: Normal scalp showed lower clonality than lesional scalp, especially alopecia totalis/universalis.

Input material: CD4+ T cells sorted from blood. The clonotype was recovered from a human donor with alopecia areata. V gene TRBV25-1 combines with J gene TRBJ2-7; the D call may be TRBD1 or TRBD2 (5 bases each). This chain's CDR3 is CASSESSGGVASYEQYF. CDR3 nucleotides: TGTGCCAGCAGTGAATCGTCTGGGGGTGTAGCCTCCTACGAGCAGTACTTC.